This TCR beta chain was found in a study of identical twins. The germline gives CDR1 SGHRS, CDR2 YFSETQ. Trimming left V 6 bases short and J 1 base short, with 15 bases between. The CDR3 contains 15 residues. Template switching added a universal primer binding site, and final cDNA carried unique molecular identifiers. TCRdb called the 5' RACE reads again in MiXCR, with one record for every CDR3 protein. The sample comprises roughly 230,000 distinct CDR3 sequences, about 8.5% of which are singletons, and about 3% rests with the top ten. This clonotype showed up many times. Its antigen is not known. Healthy Caucasians were all of the donors. General study findings and limits: Memory repertoires lacked the insertion deficit that abundant cord blood beta clonotypes showed.

This sample was shared with a second study, whose subject was yellow fever vaccine responses in identical twins.

The clonotype originates from a woman younger than 35 in good health. Sequencing was done on a sample of CD8+ T cells sorted from blood. The chain recombines TRBV5-1 with TRBJ2-3; perhaps TRBD2 as D (5 bases). The CDR3 DNA sequence: TGCGCCAGCACTTGGACTGCACTCGGCACAGATACGCAGTATTTT. Translating gives CASTWTALGTDTQYF.